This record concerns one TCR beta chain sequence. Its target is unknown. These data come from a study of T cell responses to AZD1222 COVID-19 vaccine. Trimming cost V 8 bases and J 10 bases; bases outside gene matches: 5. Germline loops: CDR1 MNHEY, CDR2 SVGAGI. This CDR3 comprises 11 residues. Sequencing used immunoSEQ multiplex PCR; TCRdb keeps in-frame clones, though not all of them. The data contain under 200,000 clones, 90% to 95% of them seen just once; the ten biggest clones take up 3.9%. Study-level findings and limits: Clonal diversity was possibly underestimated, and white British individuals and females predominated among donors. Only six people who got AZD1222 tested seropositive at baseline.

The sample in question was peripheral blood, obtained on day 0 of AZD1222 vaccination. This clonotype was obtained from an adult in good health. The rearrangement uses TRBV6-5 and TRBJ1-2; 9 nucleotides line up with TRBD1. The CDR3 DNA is TGTGCCAGCGGCGACAGGGGGGCCTACACCTTC. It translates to CASGDRGAYTF.